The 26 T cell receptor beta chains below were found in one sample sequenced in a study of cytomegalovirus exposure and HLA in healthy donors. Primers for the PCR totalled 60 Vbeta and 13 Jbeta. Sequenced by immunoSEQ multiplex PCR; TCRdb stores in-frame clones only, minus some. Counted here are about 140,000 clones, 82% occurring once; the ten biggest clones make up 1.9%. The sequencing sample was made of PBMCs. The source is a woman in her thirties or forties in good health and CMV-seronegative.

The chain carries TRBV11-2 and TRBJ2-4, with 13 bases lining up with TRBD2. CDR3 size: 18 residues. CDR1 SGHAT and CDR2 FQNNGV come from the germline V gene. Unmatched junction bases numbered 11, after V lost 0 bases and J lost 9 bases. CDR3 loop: CASSLDGRLAGGQVIQYF. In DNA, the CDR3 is TGTGCCAGCAGCTTAGATGGGAGACTAGCGGGAGGCCAGGTCATTCAGTACTTC.

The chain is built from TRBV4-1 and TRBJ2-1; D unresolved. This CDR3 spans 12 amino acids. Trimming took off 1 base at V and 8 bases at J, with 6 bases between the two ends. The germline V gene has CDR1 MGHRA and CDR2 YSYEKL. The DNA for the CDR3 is TGCGCCAGCAGCCAAGTTCTTCATGAGCAGTTCTTC. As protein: CASSQVLHEQFF.

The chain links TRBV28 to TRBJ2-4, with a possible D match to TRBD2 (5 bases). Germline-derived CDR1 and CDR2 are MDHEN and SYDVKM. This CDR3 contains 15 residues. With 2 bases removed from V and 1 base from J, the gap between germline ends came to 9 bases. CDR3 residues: CASSLVTGAKNIQYF. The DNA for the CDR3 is TGTGCCAGCAGTTTAGTAACGGGGGCCAAAAACATTCAGTACTTC.

Written as DNA, the CDR3 is TGTGCCATCAGCCTAGCGGGAGTCAACAATGAGCAGTTCTTC. Protein product: CAISLAGVNNEQFF. The chain carries TRBV10-3 and TRBJ2-1, with 10 nucleotides matching TRBD2. V shed 6 bases and J 5 bases; nucleotides not matched to a gene: 4. This CDR3 region has 14 residues. Germline-derived CDR1 and CDR2 are ENHRY and SYGVKD.

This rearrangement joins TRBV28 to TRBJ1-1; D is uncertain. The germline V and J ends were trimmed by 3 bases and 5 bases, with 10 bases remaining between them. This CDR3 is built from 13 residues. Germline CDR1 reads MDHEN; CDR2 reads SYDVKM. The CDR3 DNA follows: TGTGCCAGCAGTTTCCGGGGAGTGACTGAAGCTTTCTTT. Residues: CASSFRGVTEAFF.

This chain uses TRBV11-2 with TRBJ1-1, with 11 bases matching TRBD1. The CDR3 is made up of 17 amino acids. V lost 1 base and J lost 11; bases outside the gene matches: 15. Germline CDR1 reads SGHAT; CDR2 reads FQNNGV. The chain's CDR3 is CASSLGIGLGQGGWAFF. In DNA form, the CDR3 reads TGTGCCAGCAGCTTAGGGATCGGTTTGGGACAGGGGGGGTGGGCTTTCTTT. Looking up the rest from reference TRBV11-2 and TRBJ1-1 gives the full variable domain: EAGVAQSPRYKIIEKRQSVAFWCNPISGHATLYWYQQILGQGPKLLIQFQNNGVVDDSQLPKDRFSAERLKGVDSTLKIQPAKLEDSAVYLCASSLGIGLGQGGWAFFGQGTRLTVV.

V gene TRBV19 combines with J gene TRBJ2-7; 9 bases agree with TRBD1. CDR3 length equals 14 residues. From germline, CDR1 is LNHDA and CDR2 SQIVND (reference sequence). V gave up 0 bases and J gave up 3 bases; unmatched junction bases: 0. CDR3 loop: CASSIEDRGYEQYF. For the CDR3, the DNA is TGTGCCAGTAGTATAGAGGACAGGGGCTACGAGCAGTACTTC.

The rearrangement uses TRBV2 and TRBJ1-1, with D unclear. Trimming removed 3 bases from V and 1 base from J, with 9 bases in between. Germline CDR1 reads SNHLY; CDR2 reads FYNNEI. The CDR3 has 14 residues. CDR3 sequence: CASSDVEWNTEAFF. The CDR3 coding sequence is TGTGCCAGCAGTGACGTAGAGTGGAACACTGAAGCTTTCTTT.

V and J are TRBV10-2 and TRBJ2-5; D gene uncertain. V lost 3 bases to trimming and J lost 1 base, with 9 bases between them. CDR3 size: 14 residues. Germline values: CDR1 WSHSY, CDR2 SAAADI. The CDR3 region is CASSDRMAQETQYF. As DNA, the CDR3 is TGCGCCAGCAGTGACAGGATGGCCCAAGAGACCCAGTACTTC.

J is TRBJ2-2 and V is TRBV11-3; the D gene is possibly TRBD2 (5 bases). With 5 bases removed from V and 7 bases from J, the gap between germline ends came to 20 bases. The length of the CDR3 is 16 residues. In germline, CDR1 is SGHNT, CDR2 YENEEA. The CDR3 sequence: CASSPRKDGRGGELFF. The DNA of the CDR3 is TGTGCCAGCAGCCCCCGCAAAGACGGACGGGGCGGGGAGCTGTTTTTT.

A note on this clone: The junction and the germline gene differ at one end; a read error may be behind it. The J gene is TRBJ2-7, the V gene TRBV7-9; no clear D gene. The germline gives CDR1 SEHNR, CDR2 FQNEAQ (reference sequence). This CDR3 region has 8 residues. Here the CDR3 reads CASSPKHF. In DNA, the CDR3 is TGTGCCAGCAGCCCTAAGCACTTC.

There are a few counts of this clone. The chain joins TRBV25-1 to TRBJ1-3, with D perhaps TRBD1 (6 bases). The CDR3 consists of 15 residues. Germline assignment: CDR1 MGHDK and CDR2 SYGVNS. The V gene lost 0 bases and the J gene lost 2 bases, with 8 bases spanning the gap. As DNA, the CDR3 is TGTGCCAGCAGTGAATATAACAGGGCTGGAAACACCATATATTTT. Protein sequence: CASSEYNRAGNTIYF.

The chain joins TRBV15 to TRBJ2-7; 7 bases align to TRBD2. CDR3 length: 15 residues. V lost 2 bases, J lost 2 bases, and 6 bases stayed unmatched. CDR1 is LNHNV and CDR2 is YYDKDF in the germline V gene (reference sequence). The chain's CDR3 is CATSRQKAGTYEQYF. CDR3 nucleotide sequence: TGTGCCACCAGCAGACAAAAAGCGGGGACCTACGAGCAGTACTTC.

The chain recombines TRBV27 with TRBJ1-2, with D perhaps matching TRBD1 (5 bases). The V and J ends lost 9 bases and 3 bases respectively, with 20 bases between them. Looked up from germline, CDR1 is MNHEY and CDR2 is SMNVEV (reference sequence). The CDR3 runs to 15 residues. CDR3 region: CASRLTGTPDYGYTF. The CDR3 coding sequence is TGTGCCAGTAGATTGACGGGGACTCCCGACTATGGCTACACCTTC.

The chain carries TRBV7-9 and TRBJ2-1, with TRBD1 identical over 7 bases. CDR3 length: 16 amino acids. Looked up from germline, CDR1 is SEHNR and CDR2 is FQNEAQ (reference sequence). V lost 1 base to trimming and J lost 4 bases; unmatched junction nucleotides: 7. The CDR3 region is CASSLVVGQRYNEQFF. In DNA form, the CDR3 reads TGTGCCAGCAGCTTAGTAGTGGGACAGCGATACAATGAGCAGTTCTTC.

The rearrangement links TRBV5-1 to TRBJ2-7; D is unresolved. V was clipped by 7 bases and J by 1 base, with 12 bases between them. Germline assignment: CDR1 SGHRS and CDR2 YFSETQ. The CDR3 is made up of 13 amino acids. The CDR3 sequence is CASGAPGSYEQYF. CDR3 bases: TGCGCCAGCGGCGCACCGGGTTCCTACGAGCAGTACTTC.

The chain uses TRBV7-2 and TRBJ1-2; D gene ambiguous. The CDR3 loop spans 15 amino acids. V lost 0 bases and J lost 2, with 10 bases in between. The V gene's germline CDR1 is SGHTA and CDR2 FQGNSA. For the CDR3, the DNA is TGTGCCAGCAGCTTAGCGCTGGCGGTGAACTATGGCTACACCTTC. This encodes CASSLALAVNYGYTF. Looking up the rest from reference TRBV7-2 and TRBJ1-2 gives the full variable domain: GAGVSQSPSNKVTEKGKDVELRCDPISGHTALYWYRQSLGQGLEFLIYFQGNSAPDKSGLPSDRFSAERTGGSVSTLTIQRTQQEDSAVYLCASSLALAVNYGYTFGSGTRLTVV.

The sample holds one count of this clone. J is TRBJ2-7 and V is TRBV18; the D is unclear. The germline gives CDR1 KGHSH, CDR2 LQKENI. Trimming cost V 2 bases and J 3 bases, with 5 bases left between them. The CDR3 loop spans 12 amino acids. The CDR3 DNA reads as TGTGCCAGCTCACCAGACATCTACGAGCAGTACTTC. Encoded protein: CASSPDIYEQYF.

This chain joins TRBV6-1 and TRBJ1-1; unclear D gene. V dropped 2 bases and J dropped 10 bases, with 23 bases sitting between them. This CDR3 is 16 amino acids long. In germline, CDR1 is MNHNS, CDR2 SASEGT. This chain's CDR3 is CASSERSVVIPRGAFF. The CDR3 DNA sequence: TGTGCCAGCAGTGAAAGATCGGTGGTGATCCCGCGGGGAGCTTTCTTT.

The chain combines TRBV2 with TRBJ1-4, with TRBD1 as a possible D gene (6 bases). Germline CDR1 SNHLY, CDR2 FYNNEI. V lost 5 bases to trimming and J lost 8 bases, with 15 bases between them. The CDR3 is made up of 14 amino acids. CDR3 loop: CASSRDRTLEKLFF. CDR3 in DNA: TGTGCCAGCAGTCGAGACAGGACACTCGAAAAACTGTTTTTT.

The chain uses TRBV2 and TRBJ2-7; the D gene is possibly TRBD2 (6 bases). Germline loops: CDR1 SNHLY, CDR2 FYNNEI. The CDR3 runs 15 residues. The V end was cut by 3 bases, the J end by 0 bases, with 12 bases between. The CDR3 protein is CASSESRDFSYEQYF. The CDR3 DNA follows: TGTGCCAGCAGTGAGTCAAGGGACTTCTCCTACGAGCAGTACTTC.

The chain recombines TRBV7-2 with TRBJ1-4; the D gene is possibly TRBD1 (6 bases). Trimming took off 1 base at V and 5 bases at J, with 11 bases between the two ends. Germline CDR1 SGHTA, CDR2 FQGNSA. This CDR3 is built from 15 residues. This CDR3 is CASSLGPQGNEKLFF. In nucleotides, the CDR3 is TGTGCCAGCAGCTTAGGACCCCAGGGGAATGAAAAACTGTTTTTT.

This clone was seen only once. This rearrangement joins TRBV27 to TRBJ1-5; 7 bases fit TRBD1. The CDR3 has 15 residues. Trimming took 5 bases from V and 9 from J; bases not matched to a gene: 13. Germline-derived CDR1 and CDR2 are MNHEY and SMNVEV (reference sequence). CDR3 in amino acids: CASSQTGQTAGPQHF. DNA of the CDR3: TGTGCCAGCAGTCAGACAGGGCAAACTGCGGGGCCCCAGCATTTT.

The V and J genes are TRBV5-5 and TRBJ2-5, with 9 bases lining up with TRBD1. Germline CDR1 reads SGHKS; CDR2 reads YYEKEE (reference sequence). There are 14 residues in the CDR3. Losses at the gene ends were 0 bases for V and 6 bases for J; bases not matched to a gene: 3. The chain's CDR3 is CASSLGTGEKTQYF. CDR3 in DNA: TGTGCCAGCAGCTTGGGGACAGGGGAGAAGACCCAGTACTTC.

The CDR3, as DNA: TGTGCCAGCAGTGGTCCCGGGACTAGTAACGAGCAGTACTTC. Translated: CASSGPGTSNEQYF. This chain uses TRBV6-5 with TRBJ2-7, with 8 bases fitting TRBD2. There are 14 residues in the CDR3. V trimming: 5 bases; J trimming: 5 bases; junction bases outside the gene matches: 8. Germline V CDR1 and CDR2: MNHEY, SVGAGI.

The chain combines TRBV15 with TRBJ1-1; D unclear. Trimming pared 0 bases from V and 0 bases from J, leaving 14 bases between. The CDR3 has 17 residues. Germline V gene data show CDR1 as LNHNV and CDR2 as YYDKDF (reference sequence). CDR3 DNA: TGTGCCACCAGCAGAGAACGGGGTCGGCGAATGAACACTGAAGCTTTCTTT. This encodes CATSRERGRRMNTEAFF.